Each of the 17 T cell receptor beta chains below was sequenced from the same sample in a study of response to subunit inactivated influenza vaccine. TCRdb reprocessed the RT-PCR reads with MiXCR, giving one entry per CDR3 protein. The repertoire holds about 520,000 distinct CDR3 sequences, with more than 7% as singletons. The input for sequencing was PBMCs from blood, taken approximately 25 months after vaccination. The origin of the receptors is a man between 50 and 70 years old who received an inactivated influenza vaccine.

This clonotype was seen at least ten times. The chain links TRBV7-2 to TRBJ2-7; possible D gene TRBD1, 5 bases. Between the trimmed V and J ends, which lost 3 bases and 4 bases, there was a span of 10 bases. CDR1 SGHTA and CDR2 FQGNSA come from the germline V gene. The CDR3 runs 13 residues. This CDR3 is CASSFTGFYEQYF. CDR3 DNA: TGTGCCAGCAGCTTCACAGGATTTTACGAGCAGTACTTC.

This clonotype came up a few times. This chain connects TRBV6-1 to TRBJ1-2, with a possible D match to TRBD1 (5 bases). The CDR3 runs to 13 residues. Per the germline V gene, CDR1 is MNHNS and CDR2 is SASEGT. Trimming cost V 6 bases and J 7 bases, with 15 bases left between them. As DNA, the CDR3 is TGTGCCAGCAGCCCAGGCAGGGCCGCTGGCTACACCTTC. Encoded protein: CASSPGRAAGYTF.

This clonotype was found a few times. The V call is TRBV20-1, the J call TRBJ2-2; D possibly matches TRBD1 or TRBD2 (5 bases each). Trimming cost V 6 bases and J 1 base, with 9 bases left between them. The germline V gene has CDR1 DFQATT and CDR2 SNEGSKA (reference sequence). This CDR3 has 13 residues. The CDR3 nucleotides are TGCAGTGCCCCGGGACGGAACACCGGGGAGCTGTTTTTT. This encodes CSAPGRNTGELFF.

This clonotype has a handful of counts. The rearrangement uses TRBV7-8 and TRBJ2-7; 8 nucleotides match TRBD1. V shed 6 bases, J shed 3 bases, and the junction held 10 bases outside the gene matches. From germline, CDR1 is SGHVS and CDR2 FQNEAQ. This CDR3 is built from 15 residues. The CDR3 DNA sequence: TGTGCCAGCAGTAGGACCGGGACAGGTATCTACGAGCAGTACTTC. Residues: CASSRTGTGIYEQYF.

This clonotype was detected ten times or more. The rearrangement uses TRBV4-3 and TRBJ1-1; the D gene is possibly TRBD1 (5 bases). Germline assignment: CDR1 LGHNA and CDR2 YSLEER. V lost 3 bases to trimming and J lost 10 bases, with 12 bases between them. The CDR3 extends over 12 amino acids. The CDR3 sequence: CASSHQGEGAFF. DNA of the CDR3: TGCGCCAGCAGCCACCAGGGAGAGGGAGCTTTCTTT.

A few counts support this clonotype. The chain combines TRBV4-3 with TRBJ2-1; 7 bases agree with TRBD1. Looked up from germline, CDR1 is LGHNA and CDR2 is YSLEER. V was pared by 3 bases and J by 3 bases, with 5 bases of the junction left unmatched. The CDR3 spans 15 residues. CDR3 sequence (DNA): TGCGCCAGCAGCCAGAGGGGGCAGCTCTACAATGAGCAGTTCTTC. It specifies CASSQRGQLYNEQFF.

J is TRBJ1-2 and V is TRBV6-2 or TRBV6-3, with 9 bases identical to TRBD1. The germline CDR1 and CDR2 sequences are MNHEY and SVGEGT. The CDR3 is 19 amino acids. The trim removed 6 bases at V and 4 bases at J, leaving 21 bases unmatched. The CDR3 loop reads CASSQSPGQGLWKIYGYTF. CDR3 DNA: TGTGCCAGCAGCCAAAGTCCGGGACAGGGTTTATGGAAGATCTATGGCTACACCTTC.

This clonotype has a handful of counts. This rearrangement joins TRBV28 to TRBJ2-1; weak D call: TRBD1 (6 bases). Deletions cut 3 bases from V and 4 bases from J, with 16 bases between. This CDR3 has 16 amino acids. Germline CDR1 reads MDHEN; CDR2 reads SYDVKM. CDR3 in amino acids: CASSFITGFLYNEQFF. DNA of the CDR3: TGTGCCAGCAGTTTCATAACAGGGTTTCTTTACAATGAGCAGTTCTTC. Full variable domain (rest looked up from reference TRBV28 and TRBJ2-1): DVKVTQSSRYLVKRTGEKVFLECVQDMDHENMFWYRQDPGLGLRLIYFSYDVKMKEKGDIPEGYSVSREKKERFSLILESASTNQTSMYLCASSFITGFLYNEQFFGPGTRLTVL.

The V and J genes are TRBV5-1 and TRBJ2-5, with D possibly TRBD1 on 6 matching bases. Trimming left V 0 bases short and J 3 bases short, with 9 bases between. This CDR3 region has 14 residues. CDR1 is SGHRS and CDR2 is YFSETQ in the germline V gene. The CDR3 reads CASSLGDKKETQYF. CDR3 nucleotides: TGCGCCAGCAGCTTGGGGGACAAAAAAGAGACCCAGTACTTC.

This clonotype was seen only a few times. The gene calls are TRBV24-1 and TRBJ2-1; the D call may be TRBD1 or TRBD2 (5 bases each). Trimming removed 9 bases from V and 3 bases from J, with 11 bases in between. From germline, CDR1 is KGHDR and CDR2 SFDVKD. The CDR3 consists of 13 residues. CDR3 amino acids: CATGGRGYNEQFF. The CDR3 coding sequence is TGTGCCACCGGGGGACGGGGCTACAATGAGCAGTTCTTC.

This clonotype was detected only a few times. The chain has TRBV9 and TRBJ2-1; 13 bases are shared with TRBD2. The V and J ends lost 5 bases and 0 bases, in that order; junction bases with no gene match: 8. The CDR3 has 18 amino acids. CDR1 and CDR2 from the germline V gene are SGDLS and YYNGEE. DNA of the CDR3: TGTGCCAGCAGTCCGGGACTAGCGGGAATAAGCTCCTACAATGAGCAGTTCTTC. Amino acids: CASSPGLAGISSYNEQFF.

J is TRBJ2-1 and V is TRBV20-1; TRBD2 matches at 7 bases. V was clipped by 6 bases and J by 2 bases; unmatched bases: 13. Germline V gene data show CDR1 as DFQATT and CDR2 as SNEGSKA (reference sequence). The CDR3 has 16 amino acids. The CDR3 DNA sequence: TGCAGTGCCCGGGAGGCAGCCCGTATCACCTACAATGAGCAGTTCTTC. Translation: CSAREAARITYNEQFF.

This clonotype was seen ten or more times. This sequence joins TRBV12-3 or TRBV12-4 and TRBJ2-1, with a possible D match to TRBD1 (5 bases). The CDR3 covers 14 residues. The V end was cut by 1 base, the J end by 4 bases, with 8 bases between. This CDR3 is CASSLVGPYNEQFF. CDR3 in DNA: TGTGCCAGCAGTTTAGTGGGGCCTTACAATGAGCAGTTCTTC.

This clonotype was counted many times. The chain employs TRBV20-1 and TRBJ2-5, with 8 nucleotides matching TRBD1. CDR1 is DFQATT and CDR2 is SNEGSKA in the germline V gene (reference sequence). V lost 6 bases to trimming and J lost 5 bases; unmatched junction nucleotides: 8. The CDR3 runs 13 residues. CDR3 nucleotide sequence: TGCAGTGCCAAGAGGACAGGGTTGGAGACCCAGTACTTC. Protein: CSAKRTGLETQYF.

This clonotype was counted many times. CDR3 region: CASSSRRTPMNTEAFF. DNA for the CDR3: TGCGCCAGCAGCTCTCGACGGACCCCCATGAACACTGAAGCTTTCTTT. This rearrangement joins TRBV5-1 to TRBJ1-1; unclear D gene. The germline CDR1 and CDR2 sequences are SGHRS and YFSETQ. The V end lost 3 bases, the J end lost 0 bases, and 15 bases lay between the germline ends. This CDR3 contains 16 residues.

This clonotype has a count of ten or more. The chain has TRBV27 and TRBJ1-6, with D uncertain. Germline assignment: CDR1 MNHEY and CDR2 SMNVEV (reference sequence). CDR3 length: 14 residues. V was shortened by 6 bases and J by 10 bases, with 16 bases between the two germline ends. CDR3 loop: CASSVGPLGSPLHF. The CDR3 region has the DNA TGTGCCAGCAGCGTCGGACCCCTAGGATCACCCCTCCACTTT.

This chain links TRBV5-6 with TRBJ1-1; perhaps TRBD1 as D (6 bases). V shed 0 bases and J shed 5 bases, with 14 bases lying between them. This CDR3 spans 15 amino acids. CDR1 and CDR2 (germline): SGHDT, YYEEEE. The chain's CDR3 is CASSLVPGEGTEAFF. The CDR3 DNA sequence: TGTGCCAGCAGCTTGGTTCCAGGGGAAGGAACTGAAGCTTTCTTT.